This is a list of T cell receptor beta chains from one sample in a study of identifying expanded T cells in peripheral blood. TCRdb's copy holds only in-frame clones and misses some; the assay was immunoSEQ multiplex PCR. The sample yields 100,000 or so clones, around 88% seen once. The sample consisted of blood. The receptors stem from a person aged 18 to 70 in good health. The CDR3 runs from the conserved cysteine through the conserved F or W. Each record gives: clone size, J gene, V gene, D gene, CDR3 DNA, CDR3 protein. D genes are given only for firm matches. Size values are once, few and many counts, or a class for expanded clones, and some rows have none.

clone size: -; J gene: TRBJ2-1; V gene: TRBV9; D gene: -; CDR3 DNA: TGTGCCAGCAGCTCGGACACAGGGCAGTTCTTC; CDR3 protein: CASSSDTGQFF
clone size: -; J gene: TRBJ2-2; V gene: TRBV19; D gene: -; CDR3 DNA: TGTGCCAGTAGATCCGGTTCCTTGAACACCGGGGAGCTGTTTTTT; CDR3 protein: CASRSGSLNTGELFF
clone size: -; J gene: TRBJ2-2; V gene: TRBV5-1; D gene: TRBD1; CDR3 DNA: TGCGCCAGCAGCTTAACAGGGGATTCGAACACCGGGGAGCTGTTTTTT; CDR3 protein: CASSLTGDSNTGELFF
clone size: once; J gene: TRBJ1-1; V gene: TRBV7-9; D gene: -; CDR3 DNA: TGTGCCAGCAGCCCTATTGCCACTGAAGCTTTCTTT; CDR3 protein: CASSPIATEAFF
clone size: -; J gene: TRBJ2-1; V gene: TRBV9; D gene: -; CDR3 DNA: TGTGCCAGCAGCGCTTCCGGGACTCCCTATATCTACAATGAGCAGTTCTTC; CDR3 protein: CASSASGTPYIYNEQFF
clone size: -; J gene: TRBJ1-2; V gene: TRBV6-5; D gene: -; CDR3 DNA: TGTGCCAGCAGTCCATTCAGGGGCGGCTATGGCTACACCTTC; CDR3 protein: CASSPFRGGYGYTF
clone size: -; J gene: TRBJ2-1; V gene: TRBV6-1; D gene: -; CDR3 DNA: TGTGCCAGCAGTGATTGGCAGCACTACAATGAGCAGTTCTTC; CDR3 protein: CASSDWQHYNEQFF
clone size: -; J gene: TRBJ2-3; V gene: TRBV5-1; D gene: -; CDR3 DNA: TGCGCCAGCAGCCACCTCGACGGTAGCACAGATACGCAGTATTTT; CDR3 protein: CASSHLDGSTDTQYF
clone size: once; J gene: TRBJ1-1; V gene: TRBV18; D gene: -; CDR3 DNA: TGTGCCAGCAGCATAAACAGGGAGGACACTGAAGCTTTCTTT; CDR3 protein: CASSINREDTEAFF
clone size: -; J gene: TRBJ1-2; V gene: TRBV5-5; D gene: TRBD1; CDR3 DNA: TGTGCCAGCAGCCAAACCGACAGGGCCTATGGCTACACCTTC; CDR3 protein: CASSQTDRAYGYTF
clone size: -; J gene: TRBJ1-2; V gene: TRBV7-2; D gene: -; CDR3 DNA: TGTGCCAGCAGCCCTAGACCGGGGTCGGGAGGCTACACCTTC; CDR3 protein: CASSPRPGSGGYTF
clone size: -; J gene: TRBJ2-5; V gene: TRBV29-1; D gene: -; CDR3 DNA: TGCAGCGTTCTCCCCCCGGAGAAGTACCAAGAGACCCAGTACTTC; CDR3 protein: CSVLPPEKYQETQYF
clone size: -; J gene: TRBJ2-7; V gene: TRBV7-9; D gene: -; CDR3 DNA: TGTGCCAGCAGCTTAAAGGACACCCACGAGCAGTACTTC; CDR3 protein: CASSLKDTHEQYF
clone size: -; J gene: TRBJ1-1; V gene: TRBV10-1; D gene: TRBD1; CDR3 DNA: TGCGCCAGCAGTGAGTCGAGGGACAGGTTGGCTTTCTTT; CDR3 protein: CASSESRDRLAFF
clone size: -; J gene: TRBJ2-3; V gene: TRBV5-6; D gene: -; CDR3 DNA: TGTGCCAGCAGCAAAAAGGACCGTATATTAACAGATACGCAGTATTTT; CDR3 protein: CASSKKDRILTDTQYF
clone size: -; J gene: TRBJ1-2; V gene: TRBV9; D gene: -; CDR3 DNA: TGTGCCAGCAGCGTAGATGCCCTGGACCCCTATGGCTACACCTTC; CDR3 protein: CASSVDALDPYGYTF
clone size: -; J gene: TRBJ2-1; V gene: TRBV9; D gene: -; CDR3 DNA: TGTGCCAGCAGCCTCGGTTGGGAGCAGTTCTTC; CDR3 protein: CASSLGWEQFF